This T cell receptor beta chain is from a study of blood T cell repertoires in COVID-19. The sample holds a few counts of this clone. Germline V gene lookup returns CDR1 MDHEN and CDR2 SYDVKM. The CDR3 loop spans 15 amino acids. V lost 5 bases to trimming and J lost 3 bases; unmatched junction nucleotides: 5. Produced via immunoSEQ multiplex PCR; TCRdb's table is partial and in-frame only. The table lists fewer than 150,000 clones, 85% of them singletons. What was sequenced was peripheral blood. This chain connects TRBV28 to TRBJ2-7; TRBD2 agrees at 12 bases. This TCR derives from a human donor in a cohort sampled during active COVID-19. DNA for the CDR3: TGTGCCAGCAGTACAACTAGCGGGGGGTTCTACGAGCAGTACTTC. As protein: CASSTTSGGFYEQYF.